This T cell receptor (beta chain) is drawn from a study of cytomegalovirus exposure and HLA in healthy donors. Study-wide results and caveats: One cluster of highly shared sequence variants probably arose as a sequencing artifact.

In this sample, this clone turned up once. Its antigen is not identified. Healthy individuals who donated bone marrow served as the donors. There are 14 residues in the CDR3. CDR1 SGHDT and CDR2 YYEEEE come from the germline V gene. The V end lost 7 bases, the J end lost 3 bases, and 17 bases lay between the germline ends. The PCR made use of 60 Vbeta and 13 Jbeta primers. Profiled with immunoSEQ multiplex PCR; TCRdb holds only in-frame clones, not every one. The profile shows about 200,000 clones, roughly three quarters of them singletons. The sequence was obtained from a male donor in good health and CMV-seropositive. The chain recombines TRBV5-6 with TRBJ2-7; D unclear. Material for sequencing was PBMCs. The CDR3 DNA reads as TGTGCCAGCGCCCTTGGCCGCCTGATCTACGAGCAGTACTTC. It translates to CASALGRLIYEQYF.